The next 23 T cell receptor beta chains were all read from a single sample in a study of pediatric ulcerative colitis (dated by TCRdb to the late 2010s). Receptors were amplified or captured by the immunoSEQ multiplex PCR assay. TCRdb carries this immuneACCESS record with in-frame sequences only. Its versions omit some clonotypes, under half of them owing to an unresolved V gene in the studies checked, with the rest unexplained. The sample contains about 22,000 clones, about two thirds of them found a single time. 15% to 19% of the sample is taken by the ten largest. During colonoscopy, one to two pinch biopsies were obtained from the rectum for research purposes. Input material: gut tissue. These TCRs come from a boy aged 5-17 years with severe ulcerative colitis.

Regarding this clone: Other nucleotide sequences in the sample specify the same CDR3. The CDR3 loop reads CASGRGGSSYEQYF. DNA for the CDR3: TGTGCTAGTGGAAGAGGGGGGAGCTCCTACGAGCAGTACTTC. This chain links TRBV12-5 with TRBJ2-7; D possibly uses TRBD1 or TRBD2 (6 bases each). The CDR3 spans 14 residues. Germline-derived CDR1 and CDR2 are LGHNT and FRNRAP. V lost 6 bases to trimming and J lost 0 bases, with 12 bases between them.

The chain uses TRBV27 and TRBJ1-4; D not resolved. V gave up 5 bases and J gave up 5 bases, with 12 bases separating them. Germline V lookup: CDR1 MNHEY, CDR2 SMNVEV (reference sequence). The CDR3 length is 14 residues. Written as DNA, the CDR3 is TGTGCCAGCAGTCTAAGACCGATGAATGAAAAACTGTTTTTT. Its translation is CASSLRPMNEKLFF. The variable domain in full, completed from reference TRBV27 and TRBJ1-4, reads EAQVTQNPRYLITVTGKKLTVTCSQNMNHEYMSWYRQDPGLGLRQIYYSMNVEVTDKGDVPEGYKVSRKEKRNFPLILESPSPNQTSLYFCASSLRPMNEKLFFGSGTQLSVL.

The chain is built from TRBV5-1 and TRBJ1-1; possible D gene TRBD1, 6 bases. From germline, CDR1 is SGHRS and CDR2 YFSETQ. The length of the CDR3 is 13 residues. Trimming left V 5 bases short and J 2 bases short, with 10 bases between. CDR3 nucleotide sequence: TGCGCCAGCAGATCGGGGACAAACACTGAAGCTTTCTTT. Protein product: CASRSGTNTEAFF.

The chain carries TRBV27 and TRBJ2-1; 10 positions match TRBD1. J was trimmed by 6 bases and V by 6 bases; bases with no gene match: 5. This CDR3 has 14 residues. In germline, CDR1 is MNHEY, CDR2 SMNVEV (reference sequence). CDR3 residues: CASRTGGVSNEQFF. In nucleotides, the CDR3 is TGTGCCAGCAGGACAGGGGGCGTCTCCAATGAGCAGTTCTTC.

V and J are TRBV11-2 and TRBJ2-7; no definite D call. This CDR3 has 14 residues. Per germline, CDR1 SGHAT and CDR2 FQNNGV. Trimming removed 0 bases from V and 6 bases from J, with 12 bases in between. CDR3 in DNA: TGTGCCAGCAGCTTAGATCATCTTGTCGGCGAGCAGTACTTC. Its translation is CASSLDHLVGEQYF.

The CDR3 sequence: CAISDRQSYEQYF. CDR3 coding DNA: TGTGCCATCAGTGACCGACAGTCCTACGAGCAGTACTTC. The chain carries TRBV10-3 and TRBJ2-7, with D perhaps TRBD1 (5 bases). V lost 3 bases, J lost 1 base, and 7 bases lay in between. The V gene's germline CDR1 is ENHRY and CDR2 SYGVKD. This CDR3 has 13 amino acids.

CDR3 DNA sequence: TGTGCCAGCAGGGCCACAGGGGTTCGGGACACTGAAGCTTTCTTT. Its translation: CASRATGVRDTEAFF. The rearrangement uses TRBV6-1 and TRBJ1-1, with 7 bases identical to TRBD1. V lost 6 bases, J lost 3 bases, and 10 bases stayed unmatched. CDR1 and CDR2 from the germline V gene are MNHNS and SASEGT. This CDR3 region has 15 residues.

The chain combines TRBV19 with TRBJ2-6; 7 bases map to TRBD1. The trim removed 4 bases at V and 1 base at J, leaving 4 bases unmatched. The V gene's germline CDR1 is LNHDA and CDR2 SQIVND (reference sequence). The CDR3 sequence is 16 residues long. The CDR3 protein is CASSTLQGSGANVLTF. In nucleotides, the CDR3 is TGTGCCAGTAGTACCCTACAGGGGTCTGGGGCCAACGTCCTGACTTTC.

The chain has TRBV4-1 and TRBJ2-3, with D tentatively TRBD1 or TRBD2 (6 bases each). Trimming pared 1 base from V and 4 bases from J, leaving 18 bases between. This CDR3 is 17 amino acids long. Germline CDR1 and CDR2: MGHRA and YSYEKL. CDR3 protein: CASSQGGADRWADTQYF. As DNA, the CDR3 is TGCGCCAGCAGCCAAGGGGGGGCAGACCGCTGGGCAGATACGCAGTATTTT.

The rearrangement uses TRBV6-1 and TRBJ2-1; 10 bases map to TRBD2. The V gene end was trimmed by 4 bases and the J gene end by 8 bases; junction bases not matched to a gene: 11. The CDR3 has 16 residues. In germline, CDR1 is MNHNS, CDR2 SASEGT. CDR3 coding DNA: TGTGCCAGCAGTGGAAGAAGACTAGCGGGTACCGATGAGCAGTTCTTC. Residues: CASSGRRLAGTDEQFF.

This chain connects TRBV6-6 to TRBJ1-6, with no clear D. Trimming took 6 bases from V and 9 from J, leaving 12 bases between them. Germline assignment: CDR1 MNHNY and CDR2 SVGAGI (reference sequence). This CDR3 comprises 13 residues. CDR3 sequence: CASSSDLGSPLHF. The CDR3 nucleotides are TGTGCCAGCAGCAGTGATTTAGGTTCACCCCTCCACTTT.

The V and J genes are TRBV4-1 and TRBJ2-4, with 8 bases identical to TRBD2. The CDR3 is 18 residues long. V was clipped by 1 base and J by 0 bases; unmatched bases: 8. Germline CDR1 is MGHRA and CDR2 is YSYEKL. CDR3 in amino acids: CASSQGGGRNVAKNIQYF. In nucleotides, the CDR3 is TGCGCCAGCAGCCAAGGAGGCGGGAGGAACGTAGCCAAAAACATTCAGTACTTC.

The J gene is TRBJ2-4, the V gene TRBV4-3; the match to TRBD1 covers 10 bases. The CDR3 length is 15 residues. CDR1 and CDR2 (germline): LGHNA, YSLEER. V was clipped by 4 bases and J by 5 bases; unmatched bases: 5. The CDR3: CASSLDRGYENIQYF. CDR3 nucleotides: TGCGCCAGCAGCCTGGACAGGGGGTACGAAAACATTCAGTACTTC.

J is TRBJ2-2 and V is TRBV30; D is perhaps TRBD2 (5 bases). This CDR3 comprises 15 residues. Deletions cut 8 bases from V and 0 bases from J, with 16 bases between. Germline V lookup: CDR1 GTSNPN, CDR2 SVGIG (reference sequence). DNA of the CDR3: TGTGCCCGTCGGATCCGGGGTACGAACACCGGGGAGCTGTTTTTT. Its protein product is CARRIRGTNTGELFF.

V and J are TRBV2 and TRBJ1-1, with D possibly matching TRBD1 (5 bases). Germline values: CDR1 SNHLY, CDR2 FYNNEI. The CDR3 sequence is 13 residues long. Trimming took off 6 bases at V and 4 bases at J, with 12 bases between the two ends. The CDR3 sequence: CASRTDGGTEAFF. CDR3 sequence (DNA): TGTGCCAGCAGAACAGATGGGGGCACTGAAGCTTTCTTT.

This chain links TRBV29-1 with TRBJ2-1, with D tentatively TRBD1 (7 bases). This CDR3 is 14 amino acids long. Germline values: CDR1 SQVTM, CDR2 ANQGSEA. Trimming cost V 4 bases and J 3 bases, with 13 bases left between them. The CDR3 loop reads CSVVAGQYYNEQFF. The CDR3 nucleotides read TGCAGCGTTGTGGCGGGACAGTACTACAATGAGCAGTTCTTC.

The gene calls are TRBV6-1 and TRBJ2-2; no firm D call. CDR3 length: 14 residues. Germline-derived CDR1 and CDR2 are MNHNS and SASEGT. The CDR3 nucleotides read TGTGCTGCCGCGGCTGCAGGTCATACCGGGGAGCTGTTTTTT. As protein: CAAAAAGHTGELFF.

In DNA form, the CDR3 reads TGTGCCAGCTCACCCCGGGGCACCGGGGAGCTGTTTTTT. Its protein is CASSPRGTGELFF. The J gene is TRBJ2-2, the V gene TRBV18; D possibly corresponds to TRBD2 (5 bases). CDR3 length: 13 residues. V lost 3 bases, J lost 4 bases, and 6 bases lay in between. Germline loops: CDR1 KGHSH, CDR2 LQKENI.

This CDR3 is CASSPEMNTEAFF. CDR3 DNA sequence: TGTGCCAGCTCACCGGAGATGAACACTGAAGCTTTCTTT. This chain joins TRBV18 and TRBJ1-1; no clear D gene. Germline V gene lookup returns CDR1 KGHSH and CDR2 LQKENI. This CDR3 has 13 residues. Trimming left V 3 bases short and J 0 bases short, with 5 bases between. Combining the CDR3 with reference TRBV18 and TRBJ1-1 gives the whole variable domain NAGVMQNPRHLVRRRGQEARLRCSPMKGHSHVYWYRQLPEEGLKFMVYLQKENIIDESGMPKERFSAEFPKEGPSILRIQQVVRGDSAAYFCASSPEMNTEAFFGQGTRLTVV.

This clone has more than one count but fewer than ten. Other DNA sequences in this sample translate to the same CDR3. The CDR3 bases are TGCGCCAGCAGCTTGCTTGCGGACTACGAGCAGTACTTC. Translating it yields CASSLLADYEQYF. This chain links TRBV5-1 with TRBJ2-7; the D is unclear. Germline CDR1 and CDR2: SGHRS and YFSETQ. This CDR3 comprises 13 residues. V lost 1 base and J lost 3, with 8 bases in between.

The chain carries TRBV6-6 and TRBJ2-7; no firm D call. Germline lookup yields CDR1 MNHNY and CDR2 SVGAGI (reference sequence). This CDR3 is built from 12 residues. V lost 2 bases and J 7 bases, leaving 9 bases between the germline ends. The CDR3 loop reads CASSYPPGEQYF. In DNA form, the CDR3 reads TGTGCCAGCAGTTACCCCCCCGGGGAGCAGTACTTC.

This rearrangement joins TRBV2 to TRBJ1-2; D is uncertain. The CDR3 consists of 13 residues. V lost 6 bases and J lost 3, with 11 bases in between. CDR1 and CDR2 from the germline V gene are SNHLY and FYNNEI. This CDR3 reads CASSVGSYYGYTF. Written as DNA, the CDR3 is TGTGCCAGCAGCGTCGGGAGCTACTATGGCTACACCTTC.

This clone showed up just a few times. This chain links TRBV7-9 with TRBJ1-5; D remains ambiguous. Between the trimmed V and J ends, which lost 1 base and 7 bases, there was a span of 11 bases. CDR3 size: 14 residues. CDR1 and CDR2 (germline): SEHNR, FQNEAQ (reference sequence). DNA of the CDR3: TGTGCCAGCAGCTTAGGGCAGGATGGGCAGCCCCAGCATTTT. It encodes CASSLGQDGQPQHF.